The 32 T cell receptor beta chains listed next were all sequenced from one sample in a study of graft-versus-host responses after intestinal transplantation. Their antigens are not known. The data were produced by immunoSEQ multiplex PCR, yet TCRdb's version contains in-frame clones alone and is incomplete. The profile shows fewer than 95,000 clones, about 93% of them singletons. The source was unstimulated CD8+ T cells sorted from spleen or lymph node cells, collected before intestinal transplant. These receptor sequences come from a human donor who received an intestinal transplant.

This chain connects TRBV4-3 to TRBJ1-2, with 7 positions matching TRBD1. Germline CDR1 reads LGHNA; CDR2 reads YSLEER. CDR3 length: 14 residues. V shed 4 bases, J shed 1 base, and the junction held 3 bases outside the gene matches. The CDR3 loop is CASSPTGSNYGYTF. CDR3 bases: TGCGCCAGCAGCCCGACAGGGAGTAACTATGGCTACACCTTC.

This chain's CDR3 is CASSSKVAGPSYNEQFF. CDR3 DNA: TGTGCCAGCAGTTCGAAGGTGGCAGGGCCCTCCTACAATGAGCAGTTCTTC. The chain employs TRBV27 and TRBJ2-1; tentative D call: TRBD1 (5 bases). Germline CDR1 is MNHEY and CDR2 is SMNVEV (reference sequence). Trimming shortened V by 4 bases and J by 0 bases, and 16 bases separated the two germline ends. The CDR3 is 17 residues long.

The chain is built from TRBV27 and TRBJ1-3; TRBD1 agrees at 7 bases. The germline CDR1 and CDR2 sequences are MNHEY and SMNVEV (reference sequence). This CDR3 is built from 16 residues. V was pared by 9 bases and J by 0 bases, with 11 bases of the junction left unmatched. The CDR3, as DNA: TGTGCCAGATTTCGACAGGGAGTAATCTCTGGAAACACCATATATTTT. It codes for CARFRQGVISGNTIYF.

The chain carries TRBV19 and TRBJ1-1, with a tentative D call TRBD1 (6 bases). Trimming pared 4 bases from V and 0 bases from J, leaving 9 bases between. Germline V gene sequence: CDR1 LNHDA, CDR2 SQIVND (reference sequence). The CDR3 runs to 14 residues. CDR3 DNA: TGTGCCAGTAGTAGCAGGACAGTGAACACTGAAGCTTTCTTT. It encodes CASSSRTVNTEAFF.

The chain combines TRBV7-8 with TRBJ1-1, with no clear D. Germline V gives CDR1 SGHVS, CDR2 FQNEAQ. This CDR3 is built from 13 residues. V shed 3 bases and J shed 1 base, with 6 bases lying between them. DNA of the CDR3: TGTGCCAGCAGCTTGAGGAGGAACACTGAAGCTTTCTTT. Encoded protein: CASSLRRNTEAFF.

The chain joins TRBV19 to TRBJ1-1, with D possibly being TRBD1 (6 bases). V lost 7 bases, J lost 4 bases, and 16 bases lay in between. Germline CDR1 is LNHDA and CDR2 is SQIVND (reference sequence). This CDR3 contains 14 residues. The CDR3 DNA follows: TGTGCCAGTAAGTGGGGGCCCACGACCACTGAAGCTTTCTTT. This translates into CASKWGPTTTEAFF. The full variable domain, its missing parts supplied by reference TRBV19 and TRBJ1-1, is DGGITQSPKYLFRKEGQNVTLSCEQNLNHDAMYWYRQDPGQGLRLIYYSQIVNDFQKGDIAEGYSVSREKKESFPLTVTSAQKNPTAFYLCASKWGPTTTEAFFGQGTRLTVV.

The CDR3 here is CAWSKSGTVLNTEAFF. CDR3 coding DNA: TGTGCCTGGAGTAAATCCGGGACAGTCCTGAACACTGAAGCTTTCTTT. The chain uses TRBV30 and TRBJ1-1, with 7 bases fitting TRBD1. The CDR3 covers 16 residues. Germline V gene sequence: CDR1 GTSNPN, CDR2 SVGIG (reference sequence). Losses at the gene ends were 2 bases for V and 0 bases for J; bases not matched to a gene: 9.

Only one count was recorded for this clone. The chain couples TRBV7-9 to TRBJ2-7, with TRBD2 identical over 9 bases. The CDR3 is 16 residues long. J was trimmed by 3 bases and V by 5 bases; bases with no gene match: 11. Germline CDR1 is SEHNR and CDR2 is FQNEAQ (reference sequence). The CDR3 here is CASSLSSGVNGYEQYF. CDR3 coding DNA: TGTGCCAGCAGCCTCTCTAGCGGGGTCAACGGCTACGAGCAGTACTTC.

V and J are TRBV14 and TRBJ2-7; tentatively, D is TRBD2 (6 bases). Trimming took 1 base from V and 7 from J, leaving 11 bases between them. From germline, CDR1 is SGHDN and CDR2 FVKESK. The CDR3 spans 13 residues. The CDR3 loop is CASSQGGAGEQYF. The CDR3 region has the DNA TGTGCCAGCAGCCAAGGGGGTGCGGGGGAGCAGTACTTC.

J is TRBJ2-2 and V is TRBV10-1; the match to TRBD2 covers 15 bases. The junction had 6 bases not matched to a gene; V was cut back by 6 bases and J by 1 base. This CDR3 region has 18 residues. CDR1 and CDR2 (germline): WNHNN, SYGVQD (reference sequence). The CDR3: CASSQTGLAGGNTGELFF. The DNA of the CDR3 is TGCGCCAGCAGCCAGACGGGACTAGCGGGGGGGAACACCGGGGAGCTGTTTTTT.

The chain is built from TRBV10-3 and TRBJ1-5; D is possibly TRBD1 (5 bases). The CDR3 has 16 amino acids. V was pared by 3 bases and J by 5 bases, with 17 bases between. Germline CDR1 and CDR2: ENHRY and SYGVKD. The CDR3 sequence: CAISDAGQGGYQPQHF. The CDR3 DNA reads TGTGCCATCAGTGACGCAGGTCAGGGAGGCTATCAGCCCCAGCATTTT.

This chain links TRBV7-2 with TRBJ2-5; TRBD1 matches at 7 bases. The germline gives CDR1 SGHTA, CDR2 FQGNSA. J was trimmed by 5 bases and V by 4 bases; bases with no gene match: 10. The CDR3 runs 15 residues. The CDR3 protein is CASSSSGTARETQYF. In nucleotides, the CDR3 is TGTGCCAGCAGCTCCTCTGGGACAGCCCGCGAGACCCAGTACTTC. Supplemented by reference TRBV7-2 and TRBJ2-5, the full variable domain reads GAGVSQSPSNKVTEKGKDVELRCDPISGHTALYWYRQSLGQGLEFLIYFQGNSAPDKSGLPSDRFSAERTGGSVSTLTIQRTQQEDSAVYLCASSSSGTARETQYFGPGTRLLVL.

The V and J genes are TRBV27 and TRBJ2-2, with 8 bases matching TRBD2. Germline-derived CDR1 and CDR2 are MNHEY and SMNVEV (reference sequence). Unmatched junction bases numbered 8, after V lost 3 bases and J lost 5 bases. The CDR3 runs 16 residues. The CDR3 nucleotides are TGTGCCAGCAGTTTCATGCGGGGGGCCGGTACCGGGGAGCTGTTTTTT. This translates into CASSFMRGAGTGELFF.

The chain uses TRBV4-1 and TRBJ1-2; a possible D gene is TRBD1 (5 bases). CDR1 and CDR2 (germline): MGHRA, YSYEKL. The length of the CDR3 is 15 residues. V lost 0 bases and J lost 12, with 20 bases in between. The CDR3 protein is CASSQDLFGGRTNTF. The CDR3 bases are TGCGCCAGCAGCCAAGATCTTTTTGGCGGCCGGACAAACACCTTC.

This rearrangement joins TRBV4-3 to TRBJ2-1; 9 nucleotides agree with TRBD2. The junction had 9 bases not matched to a gene; V was cut back by 0 bases and J by 0 bases. The CDR3 extends over 19 amino acids. Germline CDR1 and CDR2: LGHNA and YSLEER. CDR3 sequence: CASSQESVASGDSYNEQFF. CDR3 coding DNA: TGCGCCAGCAGCCAAGAGAGCGTGGCTAGCGGGGACTCCTACAATGAGCAGTTCTTC.

V usage is TRBV4-1 and J usage is TRBJ2-1; possibly TRBD1 for D (7 bases). Between the trimmed V and J ends, which lost 0 bases and 6 bases, there was a span of 15 bases. This CDR3 spans 16 amino acids. Germline values: CDR1 MGHRA, CDR2 YSYEKL. CDR3 residues: CASSQDRGTAGNEQFF. DNA of the CDR3: TGCGCCAGCAGCCAAGATCGCGGGACAGCTGGCAATGAGCAGTTCTTC.

This rearrangement joins TRBV4-3 to TRBJ2-5, with 7 bases aligning to TRBD2. CDR1 and CDR2 (germline): LGHNA, YSLEER. This CDR3 has 18 amino acids. V dropped 0 bases and J dropped 0; count of bases not matched to a gene: 10. The CDR3 sequence: CASSQDPSSGAHQETQYF. In DNA form, the CDR3 reads TGCGCCAGCAGCCAAGATCCGTCTAGCGGAGCCCACCAAGAGACCCAGTACTTC.

This chain uses TRBV29-1 with TRBJ1-1; D ambiguous. Germline V gene sequence: CDR1 SQVTM, CDR2 ANQGSEA. Trimming removed 8 bases at V and 8 bases at J, with 6 bases between. The CDR3 is made up of 8 amino acids. Here the CDR3 reads CSTAEAFF. The CDR3 DNA follows: TGCAGCACAGCCGAAGCTTTCTTT.

V and J are TRBV5-6 and TRBJ1-4; possible D gene TRBD1, 6 bases. V was trimmed by 1 base and J by 7 bases, leaving 14 bases between them. The CDR3 runs to 15 residues. Per the germline V gene, CDR1 is SGHDT and CDR2 is YYEEEE. The CDR3, as DNA: TGTGCCAGCAGCTTGTTCCTTGCACAGGGTGAAAAACTGTTTTTT. Translating gives CASSLFLAQGEKLFF.

This sequence joins TRBV6-1 and TRBJ1-1; D gene ambiguous. There are 13 residues in the CDR3. Per the germline V gene, CDR1 is MNHNS and CDR2 is SASEGT. V was cut by 7 bases and J by 0 bases, with 9 bases left in between. In nucleotides, the CDR3 is TGTGCCAGCATCTCACAGATGAACACTGAAGCTTTCTTT. Protein sequence: CASISQMNTEAFF.

The V call is TRBV9, the J call TRBJ2-3, with D maybe TRBD2 (7 bases). Deletions cut 4 bases from V and 7 bases from J, with 16 bases between. Germline CDR1 and CDR2: SGDLS and YYNGEE. This CDR3 comprises 14 residues. The CDR3 here is CASSLGGGVYTQYF. For the CDR3, the DNA is TGTGCCAGCAGCCTCGGAGGGGGGGTATATACGCAGTATTTT.

This clone was recorded only once. V and J are TRBV5-1 and TRBJ2-7; 12 positions match TRBD2. This CDR3 has 14 amino acids. The germline CDR1 and CDR2 sequences are SGHRS and YFSETQ. With 6 bases clipped from V and 6 bases from J, the junction kept 7 bases outside the gene matches. The CDR3 loop is CASTPGLAGSEQYF. The DNA for the CDR3 is TGCGCCAGCACCCCAGGACTAGCGGGGTCCGAGCAGTACTTC.

This chain connects TRBV4-3 to TRBJ2-3, with D possibly matching TRBD2 (6 bases). The CDR3 has 15 amino acids. The germline CDR1 and CDR2 sequences are LGHNA and YSLEER. V was clipped by 2 bases and J by 8 bases, with 17 bases between them. The CDR3 DNA follows: TGCGCCAGCAGCCAATCTATAACGGGGGTGGGTACGCAGTATTTT. It is translated as CASSQSITGVGTQYF.

The CDR3 sequence is CASSTGVGTEAFF. Here the CDR3 DNA reads TGTGCCAGCAGTACAGGGGTGGGCACTGAAGCTTTCTTT. The genes are TRBV6-5 and TRBJ1-1; 7 nucleotides line up with TRBD1. V lost 5 bases, J lost 4 bases, and 4 bases stayed unmatched. CDR3 size: 13 residues. Germline lookup yields CDR1 MNHEY and CDR2 SVGAGI.

The rearrangement joins TRBV4-3 to TRBJ2-2; no clear D gene. V lost 0 bases and J 3 bases, leaving 17 bases between the germline ends. The germline V gene encodes CDR1 LGHNA and CDR2 YSLEER. The CDR3 extends over 18 amino acids. The CDR3 spells CASSQDHGRVGDTGELFF. CDR3 in DNA: TGCGCCAGCAGCCAAGATCATGGTAGAGTGGGCGACACCGGGGAGCTGTTTTTT.

V gene TRBV7-9 combines with J gene TRBJ1-2; TRBD1 might be the D (6 bases). V was shortened by 0 bases and J by 4 bases, with 12 bases between the two germline ends. From germline, CDR1 is SEHNR and CDR2 FQNEAQ (reference sequence). This CDR3 contains 15 residues. The CDR3 spells CASSLARTEGYGYTF. The CDR3, as DNA: TGTGCCAGCAGCTTAGCCCGGACAGAGGGCTATGGCTACACCTTC.

Here the CDR3 reads CASSLGAGDGYTF. The CDR3 nucleotides read TGTGCCAGCAGCTTAGGGGCAGGGGATGGCTACACCTTC. V gene TRBV11-3 combines with J gene TRBJ1-2, with a possible D match to TRBD1 (6 bases). The CDR3 has 13 amino acids. V was shortened by 1 base and J by 6 bases, with 9 bases between the two germline ends. Looked up from germline, CDR1 is SGHNT and CDR2 is YENEEA.

The chain employs TRBV12-1 and TRBJ2-7; no check of the table's D call, TRBD1, against the DNA was made. TRBV12-1 is listed as a pseudogene. This CDR3 has 15 residues. The CDR3 DNA is TGTGCCAGCAGCCCTAGTACAGGGGCACTCTACGAGCAGTACTTC. This sequence encodes CASSPSTGALYEQYF.

This sequence joins TRBV30 and TRBJ1-2, with D maybe TRBD1 (5 bases). CDR3 length: 10 amino acids. Germline CDR1 reads GTSNPN; CDR2 reads SVGIG (reference sequence). The ends were cut back, 4 bases at V and 7 bases at J, with 7 bases in the middle. The CDR3 sequence: CAWMQGGYTF. The CDR3 coding sequence is TGTGCCTGGATGCAGGGTGGCTACACCTTC.

The count of this clone is one. The chain combines TRBV7-2 with TRBJ1-2; D perhaps matches TRBD1 (6 bases). Germline CDR1 SGHTA, CDR2 FQGNSA. The CDR3 length is 17 residues. Trimming shortened V by 5 bases and J by 2 bases, and 21 bases separated the two germline ends. The CDR3 sequence is CASSPLQGREKNYGYTF. CDR3 nucleotides: TGTGCCAGCAGCCCCCTTCAGGGGAGGGAAAAGAACTATGGCTACACCTTC. The whole variable domain, filled in from reference TRBV7-2 and TRBJ1-2, reads GAGVSQSPSNKVTEKGKDVELRCDPISGHTALYWYRQSLGQGLEFLIYFQGNSAPDKSGLPSDRFSAERTGGSVSTLTIQRTQQEDSAVYLCASSPLQGREKNYGYTFGSGTRLTVV.

The gene calls are TRBV27 and TRBJ2-2; D is unresolved. Trimming shortened V by 1 base and J by 6 bases, and 6 bases separated the two germline ends. CDR3 size: 13 residues. Per the germline V gene, CDR1 is MNHEY and CDR2 is SMNVEV (reference sequence). The CDR3 sequence: CASSLLFAGELFF. The CDR3 DNA follows: TGTGCCAGCAGTTTATTGTTCGCCGGGGAGCTGTTTTTT.

J is TRBJ2-1 and V is TRBV7-8; D is uncertain. V lost 2 bases to trimming and J lost 8 bases, with 13 bases between them. Germline assignment: CDR1 SGHVS and CDR2 FQNEAQ. The CDR3 runs to 14 residues. The CDR3 spells CASSLLVAVDEQFF. The CDR3 DNA sequence: TGTGCCAGCAGCTTATTAGTAGCCGTGGATGAGCAGTTCTTC. Using reference TRBV7-8 and TRBJ2-1 for the parts outside the CDR3, the full variable domain is GAGVSQSPRYKVAKRGQDVALRCDPISGHVSLFWYQQALGQGPEFLTYFQNEAQLDKSGLPSDRFFAERPEGSVSTLKIQRTQQEDSAVYLCASSLLVAVDEQFFGPGTRLTVL.